The 26 T cell receptor beta chains presented below share a single source sample, sequenced in a study of human T cells and chemical hapten exposure listed by TCRdb under 2021. Library preparation was by RACE. TCRdb shows the sequencer as NextSeq 500. The public sequencing data were trimmed at Q25 with fastp and processed into clonotypes with MiXCR by TCRdb, which kept only in-frame beta chains. Entries that share a CDR3 protein sequence are merged under the most common genes and DNA. This sample is represented by 100,000 or so distinct CDR3 sequences; less than 40% of them were singletons. The top ten hold roughly 2.6% of the sample. The meaning of the sample's time point label: patch test 3, about 24 weeks after DPC sensitization. Read against the paper, the sample's treatment or condition label means: therapeutic diphenylcyclopropenone sensitization with weekly scalp DPC. The sample in question was whole blood, obtained in connection with sensitization to the hapten diphenylcyclopropenone (DPC). Receptors originate from a man between 40 and 49 years old with alopecia areata. Some clones in this sample may be carry-over from other donors' samples.

V is TRBV6-5 and J is TRBJ2-5; possibly TRBD2 for D (6 bases). The CDR3 is 13 amino acids. Trimming removed 0 bases from V and 7 bases from J, with 9 bases in between. Per germline, CDR1 MNHEY and CDR2 SVGAGI. The DNA for the CDR3 is TGTGCCAGCAGTTACTCGGAGGGCATGACCCAGTACTTC. This codes for CASSYSEGMTQYF.

The rearrangement joins TRBV10-3 to TRBJ2-7; D might be TRBD1 or TRBD2, each matching 7 bases. Germline loops: CDR1 ENHRY, CDR2 SYGVKD. CDR3 size: 14 residues. Trimming took off 0 bases at V and 7 bases at J, with 13 bases between the two ends. The CDR3 reads CAISESPRGGEQYF. CDR3 DNA sequence: TGTGCCATCAGTGAGTCGCCCAGGGGGGGGGAGCAGTACTTC.

CDR3 coding DNA: TGCAGTGCTATCACAGGGGGTATCGGCAATCAGCCCCAGCATTTT. Encoded protein: CSAITGGIGNQPQHF. The V and J genes are TRBV20-1 and TRBJ1-5, with TRBD1 matching over 8 bases. This CDR3 comprises 15 residues. J gave up 2 bases and V 4 bases, and 7 bases lay outside the gene matches. In germline, CDR1 is DFQATT, CDR2 SNEGSKA (reference sequence).

This clonotype turned up a few times. The V call is TRBV20-1, the J call TRBJ2-5, with 11 bases aligning to TRBD2. J lost 4 bases, V lost 0 bases, and 4 bases had no gene match. The CDR3 extends over 15 amino acids. Germline values: CDR1 DFQATT, CDR2 SNEGSKA (reference sequence). The CDR3 spells CSARDELAGGETQYF. The CDR3 DNA is TGCAGTGCTAGAGATGAGCTAGCGGGAGGAGAGACCCAGTACTTC.

V gene TRBV9 combines with J gene TRBJ2-1; maybe TRBD2 (7 bases). CDR1 is SGDLS and CDR2 is YYNGEE in the germline V gene. The CDR3 is made up of 15 amino acids. V lost 0 bases to trimming and J lost 3 bases, with 10 bases between them. In DNA form, the CDR3 reads TGTGCCAGCAGCGTAGAGGGGGAGGGCTACAATGAGCAGTTCTTC. This translates into CASSVEGEGYNEQFF.

The chain has TRBV27 and TRBJ2-7; D gene unclear. The CDR3 runs 15 residues. Germline assignment: CDR1 MNHEY and CDR2 SMNVEV (reference sequence). The germline V and J ends were trimmed by 5 bases and 4 bases, with 18 bases remaining between them. The CDR3 spells CASSPRGPSIYEQYV. The CDR3 nucleotides are TGTGCCAGCAGTCCTCGTGGACCTTCCATTTACGAGCAGTACGTC.

This clonotype has just one count. The rearrangement uses TRBV6-2 or TRBV6-3 and TRBJ2-2; unclear D gene. The CDR3 totals 14 residues. V was clipped by 7 bases and J by 2 bases, with 11 bases between them. Germline V gene lookup returns CDR1 MNHEY and CDR2 SVGEGT. DNA of the CDR3: TGTGCCAGCACAGAACCCTACAACACCGGGGAGCTGTTTTTT. Protein product: CASTEPYNTGELFF.

This clonotype appeared a few times. The chain carries TRBV15 and TRBJ1-3; the match to TRBD1 covers 7 bases. Germline V gene lookup returns CDR1 LNHNV and CDR2 YYDKDF (reference sequence). The CDR3 consists of 13 residues. V dropped 3 bases and J dropped 7; count of bases not matched to a gene: 3. In DNA, the CDR3 is TGTGCCACCAGCAGGGGCAGGGGGAACACCATATATTTT. Translation: CATSRGRGNTIYF.

This clonotype was counted a few times. The chain combines TRBV30 with TRBJ2-5; 8 nucleotides agree with TRBD2. Germline V gene data show CDR1 as GTSNPN and CDR2 as SVGIG (reference sequence). Trimming at V came to 5 bases and at J to 2 bases, leaving 10 bases not matched to a gene. The CDR3 consists of 15 residues. The CDR3: CAWAPVGGRQETQYF. CDR3 bases: TGTGCCTGGGCTCCCGTTGGCGGGAGGCAAGAGACCCAGTACTTC.

In its sample, this clonotype was seen many times. V and J are TRBV9 and TRBJ2-1; TRBD2 matches at 8 bases. The CDR3 has 14 residues. The J segment lost 6 bases and the V segment lost 0 bases, leaving 2 bases of the junction unmatched. CDR1 and CDR2 (germline): SGDLS, YYNGEE. CDR3 sequence: CASSVVAGGNEQFF. The CDR3 DNA sequence: TGTGCCAGCAGCGTAGTCGCGGGAGGCAATGAGCAGTTCTTC.

This clonotype showed up just a few times. The V call is TRBV27, the J call TRBJ1-6, with D unclear. V lost 8 bases and J 10 bases, leaving 6 bases between the germline ends. In germline, CDR1 is MNHEY, CDR2 SMNVEV (reference sequence). CDR3 length equals 10 residues. CDR3 coding DNA: TGTGCCAGCGGGTGGTCACCCCTCCACTTT. Translation gives CASGWSPLHF.

This clonotype was found a few times. V is TRBV5-1 and J is TRBJ1-5; D is perhaps TRBD1 (5 bases). CDR3 length: 14 amino acids. Germline V lookup: CDR1 SGHRS, CDR2 YFSETQ. V was trimmed by 1 base and J by 3 bases, leaving 8 bases between them. Here the CDR3 DNA reads TGCGCCAGCAGCTTGCGACAGATCAATCAGCCCCAGCATTTT. Amino acids: CASSLRQINQPQHF.

J is TRBJ2-1 and V is TRBV7-6, with D perhaps assigned TRBD1 or TRBD2 (6 bases each). The CDR3 contains 13 residues. V was cut by 0 bases and J by 9 bases, with 9 bases left in between. Germline V lookup: CDR1 SGHVS, CDR2 FNYEAQ. The CDR3 region has the DNA TGTGCCAGCAGCTTAGCTCGGGGGCCTGAGCAGTTCTTC. Protein: CASSLARGPEQFF.

This sequence joins TRBV9 and TRBJ2-3; 10 bases fit TRBD2. Germline CDR1 and CDR2: SGDLS and YYNGEE. V gave up 0 bases and J gave up 5 bases; unmatched junction bases: 9. This CDR3 region has 17 residues. This CDR3 reads CASSVGSSGSVIDTQYF. The DNA for the CDR3 is TGTGCCAGCAGCGTAGGCTCTAGCGGGAGTGTGATAGATACGCAGTATTTT.

A single count supports this clonotype. The rearrangement uses TRBV12-3 or TRBV12-4 and TRBJ1-5; D is unresolved. The CDR3 has 16 residues. The V and J ends lost 3 bases and 0 bases respectively, with 12 bases between them. CDR3 sequence: CASSLGSGYSNQPQHF. The CDR3 DNA follows: TGTGCCAGCAGTTTGGGGTCGGGTTATAGCAATCAGCCCCAGCATTTT.

The chain employs TRBV5-6 and TRBJ2-7, with 9 bases that match TRBD2. This CDR3 is built from 14 residues. Per the germline V gene, CDR1 is SGHDT and CDR2 is YYEEEE. The junction had 15 bases not matched to a gene; V was cut back by 5 bases and J by 12 bases. In DNA, the CDR3 is TGTGCCAGCAGTTGGGGGCGGGAGGGTTTCTCGACGTACGTC. It specifies CASSWGREGFSTYV.

The V gene is TRBV12-3 or TRBV12-4, the J gene TRBJ1-2; D possibly corresponds to TRBD1 (5 bases). Trimming took off 6 bases at V and 3 bases at J, with 8 bases between the two ends. The length of the CDR3 is 12 residues. The DNA of the CDR3 is TGTGCCAGCAGCCAGACAGACTATGGCTACACCTTC. It codes for CASSQTDYGYTF.

This clonotype was detected only a few times. This chain links TRBV10-3 with TRBJ2-7; D perhaps matches TRBD1 (5 bases). Per germline, CDR1 ENHRY and CDR2 SYGVKD. CDR3 length: 14 residues. V shed 2 bases and J shed 6 bases, with 14 bases lying between them. CDR3 nucleotide sequence: TGTGCCATCAGTGAGCCAGGACGACAGAGCGAGCAGTACGTC. It encodes CAISEPGRQSEQYV.

This rearrangement joins TRBV24-1 to TRBJ1-1; D may be TRBD1 (6 bases). The CDR3 runs 12 residues. The germline V gene has CDR1 KGHDR and CDR2 SFDVKD. V lost 11 bases to trimming and J lost 1 base, with 10 bases between them. CDR3 DNA sequence: TGTGCCAGCCGAGGGGGGAACACTGAAGCTTTCTTT. Protein: CASRGGNTEAFF.

On this clonotype: One end of the junction varies from germline; a read error may be responsible. The chain links TRBV28 to TRBJ1-1; 12 bases are a match to TRBD1. The CDR3 runs 16 residues. Germline assignment: CDR1 MDHEN and CDR2 SYDVKM. The CDR3 coding sequence is TGTGGCAGCAGTAGGGGGACAGGGGGCATAGGAACTGAAGCTTTCTTT. Residues: CGSSRGTGGIGTEAFF.

Only a few counts were recorded for this clonotype. CDR3 region: CASSFSIGLPNTGELFF. The CDR3 nucleotides are TGTGCCAGCAGTTTTTCTATAGGACTACCGAACACCGGGGAGCTGTTTTTT. This chain uses TRBV12-3 or TRBV12-4 with TRBJ2-2; a possible D gene is TRBD2 (6 bases). This CDR3 contains 17 residues. V lost 3 bases to trimming and J lost 0 bases, with 14 bases between them.

CDR3 in amino acids: CASSFSGRQEYNEQFF. The CDR3 coding sequence is TGCGCCAGCAGCTTCTCCGGGAGGCAAGAATACAATGAGCAGTTCTTC. The chain has TRBV5-1 and TRBJ2-1; TRBD2 aligns across 7 bases. The CDR3 has 16 residues. V trimming: 2 bases; J trimming: 4 bases; junction bases outside the gene matches: 9. The V gene's germline CDR1 is SGHRS and CDR2 YFSETQ.

This clonotype was seen only a few times. The rearrangement links TRBV5-6 to TRBJ1-5; D may be TRBD1 (6 bases). Germline V gene sequence: CDR1 SGHDT, CDR2 YYEEEE. Trimming shortened V by 1 base and J by 1 base, and 9 bases separated the two germline ends. The CDR3 is made up of 15 amino acids. The CDR3 reads CASSLWGLSNQPQHF. CDR3 nucleotides: TGTGCCAGCAGCTTGTGGGGGCTGAGCAATCAGCCCCAGCATTTT.

This clonotype was recorded many times. The chain has TRBV29-1 and TRBJ2-4, with D perhaps TRBD2 (6 bases). V was cut by 3 bases and J by 7 bases, with 10 bases left in between. The CDR3 is 12 residues long. Germline CDR1 SQVTM, CDR2 ANQGSEA. CDR3 region: CSVDVGGNIQYF. CDR3 DNA: TGCAGCGTTGATGTTGGGGGGAACATTCAGTACTTC.

The chain has TRBV29-1 and TRBJ1-3; D is undetermined. V gave up 7 bases and J gave up 0 bases, with 10 bases separating them. The germline gives CDR1 SQVTM, CDR2 ANQGSEA. The CDR3 is made up of 13 amino acids. The CDR3 is CSARTFSGNTIYF. In nucleotides, the CDR3 is TGCAGCGCTCGGACGTTCTCTGGAAACACCATATATTTT.

This clonotype was detected only a few times. The genes are TRBV5-1 and TRBJ2-5, with 9 nucleotides matching TRBD1. CDR1 and CDR2 (germline): SGHRS, YFSETQ. J was trimmed by 0 bases and V by 3 bases; bases with no gene match: 3. The CDR3 is 15 amino acids. CDR3 nucleotide sequence: TGCGCCAGCAGCTCGACAGGGGGGTACCAAGAGACCCAGTACTTC. Protein: CASSSTGGYQETQYF.